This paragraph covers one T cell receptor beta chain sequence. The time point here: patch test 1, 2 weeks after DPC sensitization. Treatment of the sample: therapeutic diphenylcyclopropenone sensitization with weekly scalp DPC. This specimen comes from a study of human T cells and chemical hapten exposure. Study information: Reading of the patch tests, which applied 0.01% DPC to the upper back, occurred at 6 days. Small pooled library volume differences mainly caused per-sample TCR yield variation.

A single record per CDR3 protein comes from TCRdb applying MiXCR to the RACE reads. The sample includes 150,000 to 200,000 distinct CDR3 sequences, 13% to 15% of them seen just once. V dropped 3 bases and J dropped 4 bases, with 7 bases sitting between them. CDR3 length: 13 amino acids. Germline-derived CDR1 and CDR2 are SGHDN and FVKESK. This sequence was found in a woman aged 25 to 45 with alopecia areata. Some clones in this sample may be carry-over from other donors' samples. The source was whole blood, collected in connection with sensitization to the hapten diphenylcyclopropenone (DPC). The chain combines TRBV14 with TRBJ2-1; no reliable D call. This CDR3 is CASSHELYNEQFF. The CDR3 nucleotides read TGTGCCAGCAGCCACGAACTGTACAATGAGCAGTTCTTC.